Following are 25 T cell receptor beta chains from one sample sequenced in a study of human T cells and chemical hapten exposure. TCRdb re-called the RACE reads with MiXCR, one entry per CDR3 protein. Found here are 50,000 to 80,000 distinct CDR3 sequences, roughly 9.6% of them singletons; the top ten hold roughly 2%. Time point specified: patch test 3, about 24 weeks after DPC sensitization. Treatment described: therapeutic diphenylcyclopropenone sensitization with weekly scalp DPC. The specimen comprised whole blood, sampled in connection with sensitization to the hapten diphenylcyclopropenone (DPC). Receptors originate from a woman aged 30 to 39 with alopecia areata. Some clones in this sample may be carry-over from other donors' samples.

The chain is built from TRBV28 and TRBJ2-3, with TRBD2 identical over 8 bases. The CDR3 spans 18 residues. V was pared by 0 bases and J by 0 bases, with 8 bases of the junction left unmatched. Per germline, CDR1 MDHEN and CDR2 SYDVKM. The CDR3 nucleotides are TGTGCCAGCAGTTTATGGAGTTCCCGGGGGGGCAGCACAGATACGCAGTATTTT. This translates into CASSLWSSRGGSTDTQYF.

This clonotype was seen at least ten times. The chain carries TRBV28 and TRBJ2-7; D is unclear. Germline V CDR1 and CDR2: MDHEN, SYDVKM. There are 11 residues in the CDR3. Trimming cost V 8 bases and J 2 bases, with 7 bases left between them. DNA for the CDR3: TGTGCCAGCGGTCTAGCCTACGAGCAGTACTTC. Residues: CASGLAYEQYF.

This clonotype was recorded many times. This sequence joins TRBV9 and TRBJ2-1; the match to TRBD2 covers 8 bases. The trim removed 4 bases at V and 6 bases at J, leaving 9 bases unmatched. Germline V lookup: CDR1 SGDLS, CDR2 YYNGEE. This CDR3 has 15 residues. The CDR3 sequence is CASSRVGLAGNEQFF. CDR3 in DNA: TGTGCCAGCAGCCGAGTTGGACTAGCTGGCAATGAGCAGTTCTTC.

There are a few counts of this clonotype. J is TRBJ2-7 and V is TRBV11-3; D is possibly TRBD2 (6 bases). Germline CDR1 SGHNT, CDR2 YENEEA. This CDR3 is built from 17 residues. V lost 5 bases, J lost 0 bases, and 20 bases lay in between. CDR3 DNA: TGTGCCAGCAGCCGCCGGGGGACGGAATCGTTCTCCTACGAGCAGTACTTC. Encoded protein: CASSRRGTESFSYEQYF.

The chain uses TRBV27 and TRBJ2-5; unclear D gene. V lost 0 bases and J lost 0, with 8 bases in between. Germline assignment: CDR1 MNHEY and CDR2 SMNVEV (reference sequence). The CDR3 totals 15 residues. In DNA form, the CDR3 reads TGTGCCAGCAGTTTATCGATGGGGAACCAAGAGACCCAGTACTTC. Its protein is CASSLSMGNQETQYF.

The chain recombines TRBV7-9 with TRBJ2-5, with TRBD1 matching 10 bases. The CDR3 length is 14 residues. The V gene's germline CDR1 is SEHNR and CDR2 FQNEAQ (reference sequence). J lost 5 bases, V lost 8 bases, and 8 bases had no gene match. Here the CDR3 reads CASDPGQGRETQYF. DNA for the CDR3: TGTGCCAGCGATCCGGGACAGGGGCGGGAGACCCAGTACTTC.

This clonotype was counted many times. The V call is TRBV24-1, the J call TRBJ1-3; no firm D call. The CDR3 length is 12 residues. The V end was cut by 6 bases, the J end by 4 bases, with 6 bases between. Germline CDR1 reads KGHDR; CDR2 reads SFDVKD. CDR3 in DNA: TGTGCCACCAGTCTTGACGGAAACACCATATATTTT. It is translated as CATSLDGNTIYF.

This clonotype has only a few counts. The J gene is TRBJ2-2, the V gene TRBV7-2, with D uncertain. In germline, CDR1 is SGHTA, CDR2 FQGNSA. This CDR3 contains 14 residues. Trimming took off 1 base at V and 4 bases at J, with 7 bases between the two ends. CDR3 sequence reads: CASSLVMRTGELFF. The CDR3 DNA is TGTGCCAGCAGCTTAGTGATGCGCACCGGGGAGCTGTTTTTT.

This clonotype occurred a few times. The chain is built from TRBV12-3 or TRBV12-4 and TRBJ2-1; D remains ambiguous. This CDR3 spans 14 amino acids. Trimming cost V 4 bases and J 0 bases, with 7 bases left between them. This CDR3 reads CASSYTNSYNEQFF. The DNA of the CDR3 is TGTGCCAGCAGTTACACTAACTCCTACAATGAGCAGTTCTTC.

This chain uses TRBV2 with TRBJ1-1; D not resolved. Trimming took off 7 bases at V and 4 bases at J, with 13 bases between the two ends. Germline V gene sequence: CDR1 SNHLY, CDR2 FYNNEI. The CDR3 totals 13 residues. CDR3 sequence: CASTQNSLTEAFF. In DNA form, the CDR3 reads TGTGCCAGCACCCAAAACAGCCTCACTGAAGCTTTCTTT. The whole variable domain, filled in from reference TRBV2 and TRBJ1-1, reads EPEVTQTPSHQVTQMGQEVILRCVPISNHLYFYWYRQILGQKVEFLVSFYNNEISEKSEIFDDQFSVERPDGSNFTLKIRSTKLEDSAMYFCASTQNSLTEAFFGQGTRLTVV.

This clonotype was recorded a few times. The chain couples TRBV6-2 or TRBV6-3 to TRBJ2-1, with TRBD1 matching 9 bases. After removal of 5 bases from V and 1 base from J, the junction contained 6 bases not matched to a gene. The germline V gene encodes CDR1 MNHEY and CDR2 SVGEGT. The CDR3 is 16 residues long. As DNA, the CDR3 is TGTGCCAGCAGTCCCCCGGACAGGGGTTCCTACAATGAGCAGTTCTTC. Residues: CASSPPDRGSYNEQFF.

This clonotype was counted only a few times. V is TRBV25-1 and J is TRBJ2-2; D unresolved. Germline V gene sequence: CDR1 MGHDK, CDR2 SYGVNS. V was trimmed by 3 bases and J by 4 bases, leaving 6 bases between them. The CDR3 runs 13 residues. CDR3 residues: CASSELSTGELFF. The CDR3 nucleotides are TGTGCCAGCAGTGAGCTGAGCACCGGGGAGCTGTTTTTT.

The sample holds a few counts of this clonotype. The J gene is TRBJ2-7, the V gene TRBV10-3; D unresolved. Per the germline V gene, CDR1 is ENHRY and CDR2 is SYGVKD. Trimming shortened V by 0 bases and J by 1 base, and 4 bases separated the two germline ends. This CDR3 spans 13 amino acids. The DNA for the CDR3 is TGTGCCATCAGTGAGTCCCTATCCTACGAGCAGTACTTC. This sequence encodes CAISESLSYEQYF.

The sample holds many counts of this clonotype. The chain joins TRBV18 to TRBJ2-2; D is perhaps TRBD1 or TRBD2 (5 bases each). From germline, CDR1 is KGHSH and CDR2 LQKENI. This CDR3 has 16 residues. V lost 1 base and J 0 bases, leaving 9 bases between the germline ends. The chain's CDR3 is CASSPQGRANTGELFF. The DNA for the CDR3 is TGTGCCAGCTCACCACAGGGGCGGGCGAACACCGGGGAGCTGTTTTTT.

This clonotype showed up just a few times. This chain joins TRBV2 and TRBJ2-7; D gene uncertain. The CDR3 has 11 residues. In germline, CDR1 is SNHLY, CDR2 FYNNEI. Trimming shortened V by 2 bases and J by 3 bases, and 2 bases separated the two germline ends. The CDR3 bases are TGTGCCAGCAGTGAAAACTACGAGCAGTACTTC. Translated: CASSENYEQYF.

This clonotype appeared a few times. V gene TRBV9 combines with J gene TRBJ2-7; D is perhaps TRBD1 or TRBD2 (6 bases each). Germline V lookup: CDR1 SGDLS, CDR2 YYNGEE. The ends were cut back, 2 bases at V and 0 bases at J, with 12 bases in the middle. The CDR3 is 15 amino acids. This CDR3 is CASSVSTGASYEQYF. CDR3 DNA: TGTGCCAGCAGCGTGTCGACGGGGGCCTCCTACGAGCAGTACTTC.

The V and J genes are TRBV20-1 and TRBJ2-7; TRBD2 might be the D (6 bases). V lost 3 bases, J lost 2 bases, and 14 bases lay in between. This CDR3 has 14 amino acids. CDR1 is DFQATT and CDR2 is SNEGSKA in the germline V gene (reference sequence). CDR3 sequence: CSASPGASTYEQYF. The CDR3 coding sequence is TGCAGTGCTAGTCCGGGAGCTTCTACCTACGAGCAGTACTTC.

This clonotype came up many times. The chain employs TRBV10-2 and TRBJ2-7; D is uncertain. The CDR3 spans 12 residues. V lost 0 bases to trimming and J lost 9 bases, with 9 bases between them. CDR1 and CDR2 from the germline V gene are WSHSY and SAAADI. DNA for the CDR3: TGCGCCAGCAGTGAGTCCGCAGGTGCGCAGTACTTC. The encoded protein is CASSESAGAQYF.

A few counts support this clonotype. This chain uses TRBV24-1 with TRBJ2-2; maybe TRBD1 (6 bases). V lost 3 bases, J lost 5 bases, and 6 bases lay in between. Germline assignment: CDR1 KGHDR and CDR2 SFDVKD. The CDR3 totals 13 residues. CDR3 nucleotides: TGTGCCACCAGTGATGGGACAACCGGGGAGCTGTTTTTT. Protein product: CATSDGTTGELFF.

The rearrangement uses TRBV27 and TRBJ2-3; D unclear. Germline-derived CDR1 and CDR2 are MNHEY and SMNVEV (reference sequence). CDR3 size: 16 residues. Trimming removed 7 bases from V and 4 bases from J, with 21 bases in between. CDR3 DNA: TGTGCCAGCACCCGGACCACCGGGCAAGGCCCAGATACGCAGTATTTT. This translates into CASTRTTGQGPDTQYF.

This clonotype occurred a few times. The V and J genes are TRBV21-1 and TRBJ1-1; the table's D call, TRBD1, has no DNA check behind it. TRBV21-1 constitutes a pseudogene. The CDR3 spans 19 residues. The DNA for the CDR3 is TGTGCCACCAGAGACCCCCTCAAGCGGGACAGATACATGAACACTGAAGCTTTCTTT. It codes for CATRDPLKRDRYMNTEAFF.

This clonotype showed up just a few times. The chain uses TRBV28 and TRBJ1-5, with D maybe TRBD1 (5 bases). Germline assignment: CDR1 MDHEN and CDR2 SYDVKM. There are 14 residues in the CDR3. The ends were cut back, 2 bases at V and 2 bases at J, with 7 bases in the middle. As DNA, the CDR3 is TGTGCCAGCAGTTTAATGGGGCGCAATCAGCCCCAGCATTTT. Protein: CASSLMGRNQPQHF.

In its sample, this clonotype was seen many times. The chain has TRBV12-3 or TRBV12-4 and TRBJ1-4, with TRBD1 identical over 7 bases. The V gene end was trimmed by 1 base and the J gene end by 10 bases; junction bases not matched to a gene: 9. CDR3 length: 15 amino acids. The CDR3 reads CASSLGGGQSGKLFF. The CDR3 DNA follows: TGTGCCAGCAGTTTAGGGGGGGGACAGTCTGGAAAACTGTTTTTT.

This clonotype was counted a few times. The J gene is TRBJ2-6, the V gene TRBV15, with unresolved D. The CDR3 length is 15 residues. Per the germline V gene, CDR1 is LNHNV and CDR2 is YYDKDF (reference sequence). Between the trimmed V and J ends, which lost 5 bases and 1 base, there was a span of 9 bases. For the CDR3, the DNA is TGTGCCACCAGCGGCGAGGAATCTGGGGCCAACGTCCTGACTTTC. Translation gives CATSGEESGANVLTF.

This clonotype was picked up many times. This chain connects TRBV10-2 to TRBJ2-1; 10 bases match TRBD2. This CDR3 has 14 residues. V shed 8 bases and J 9 bases; nucleotides not matched to a gene: 10. Germline lookup yields CDR1 WSHSY and CDR2 SAAADI. CDR3 bases: TGCGCCAGCTCCAAGCTAGCGGGAGTCGGTGAGCAGTTCTTC. Translation gives CASSKLAGVGEQFF.